The present T cell receptor (beta chain) was sequenced within a study of T cell responses to AZD1222 COVID-19 vaccine. Study findings and constraints: Most donors were white British, females outnumbered males, and clonal diversity was possibly underestimated. Spike-specific TCR breadth and depth grew following two AZD1222 doses.

The protocol was immunoSEQ multiplex PCR, while the TCRdb copy is restricted to in-frame clones and leaves out a portion. The sample lists about 140,000 clones, around nine tenths occurring once. This clone was detected only once. Its antigen is as yet unknown. The CDR3 totals 14 residues. The V end was cut by 5 bases, the J end by 4 bases, with 14 bases between. The germline CDR1 and CDR2 sequences are SEHNR and FQNEAQ (reference sequence). The source of this sequence is an adult in good health. The chain links TRBV7-9 to TRBJ2-5; D may be TRBD2 (7 bases). The material sequenced was peripheral blood, taken on day 0 of AZD1222 vaccination. CDR3 loop: CASSQGRGTETQYF. The DNA of the CDR3 is TGTGCCAGCAGCCAGGGGAGGGGGACAGAGACCCAGTACTTC.